The rows below give T cell receptor beta chains drawn from one sample of a study of control samples from healthy donors and cancer patients. Clones were sequenced by immunoSEQ multiplex PCR, and TCRdb holds only the in-frame ones, with some missing. The table records 100,000 or so clones, around 89% of them present only once. The source material was blood. The receptors shown here come from a man under 40 in good health. The CDR3 runs from the conserved cysteine through the conserved F or W. The order of the fields is clone size, D gene, J gene, V gene, CDR3 protein, CDR3 DNA. A D gene is named only where the DNA matches it firmly. Size values are once, few and many counts, or a class for expanded clones, and some rows have none.

>once|TRBD1|TRBJ2-3|TRBV18
CASSPRGRGVADTQYF
TGTGCCAGCTCGCCCAGGGGGCGAGGAGTTGCAGATACGCAGTATTTT
>-|-|TRBJ1-1|TRBV28
CASSFLMTGNTEAFF
TGTGCCAGCAGTTTCCTAATGACAGGGAACACTGAAGCTTTCTTT
>once|-|TRBJ2-3|TRBV5-4
CASSLRGRGDTQYF
TGTGCCAGCAGCTTGAGGGGGCGGGGAGATACGCAGTATTTT
>-|-|TRBJ2-3|TRBV11-2
CASSFLDKMQYF
TGTGCCAGCAGCTTCCTTGACAAGATGCAGTATTTT
>-|-|TRBJ1-1|TRBV6-1
CASSEVGVRGGRLNTEAFF
TGTGCCAGCAGTGAAGTTGGAGTACGGGGGGGAAGGTTGAACACTGAAGCTTTCTTT
>-|-|TRBJ1-6|TRBV5-1
CASSSKDGQPGPLHF
TGCGCCAGCAGCTCAAAAGACGGCCAGCCGGGACCCCTCCACTTT
>-|-|TRBJ1-1|TRBV10-3
CAISEQGPMNTEAFF
TGTGCCATCAGTGAGCAGGGGCCCATGAACACTGAAGCTTTCTTT
>-|-|TRBJ1-5|TRBV30
CAWSWAGDYNQPQHF
TGTGCCTGGAGTTGGGCAGGGGATTACAATCAGCCCCAGCATTTT
>-|-|TRBJ1-4|TRBV6-1
CASSEEGTVVATNEKLFF
TGTGCCAGCAGTGAAGAAGGCACCGTAGTTGCAACTAATGAAAAACTGTTTTTT
>-|TRBD2|TRBJ2-1|TRBV6-4
CASSLRPSGYNEQFF
TGTGCCAGCAGCCTCCGACCTAGCGGTTACAATGAGCAGTTCTTC
>-|TRBD2|TRBJ2-1|TRBV19
CASSIQLAGGRNEQFF
TGTGCCAGTAGTATCCAACTAGCGGGAGGAAGAAATGAGCAGTTCTTC
>-|-|TRBJ2-2|TRBV24-1
CATRARWTGELFF
TGTGCCACCAGGGCGAGGTGGACCGGGGAGCTGTTTTTT
>-|-|TRBJ1-2|TRBV7-9
CASSSVPNFSYGYTF
TGTGCCAGCAGCTCCGTACCTAATTTTAGCTATGGCTACACCTTC
>-|TRBD2|TRBJ2-5|TRBV24-1
CATSGGGTAEVGTQYF
TGTGCCACCAGTGGGGGGGGGACCGCTGAGGTTGGGACCCAGTACTTC
>-|TRBD1|TRBJ2-2|TRBV7-9
CASSGSATGTGGGGELFF
TGTGCCAGCAGCGGAAGCGCTACCGGGACAGGGGGTGGCGGGGAGCTGTTTTTT
>-|-|TRBJ2-6|TRBV15
CATSRVHSGANVLTF
TGTGCCACCAGCAGAGTCCACTCTGGGGCCAACGTCCTGACTTTC
>-|-|TRBJ2-7|TRBV27
CASSWGSEQYF
TGTGCCAGCAGTTGGGGCAGCGAGCAGTACTTC
>-|TRBD2|TRBJ2-5|TRBV14
CASSQGTSGKEETQYF
TGTGCCAGCAGCCAAGGGACTAGCGGGAAGGAAGAGACCCAGTACTTC
>-|-|TRBJ2-6|TRBV9
CASRGSGANVLTF
TGTGCCAGCAGGGGATCTGGGGCCAACGTCCTGACTTTC
>-|-|TRBJ1-1|TRBV29-1
CSAYGTEKAFF
TGCAGCGCATACGGGACCGAGAAAGCTTTCTTT
>-|-|TRBJ2-5|TRBV5-1
CASSFTRGETQYF
TGCGCCAGCAGCTTCACAAGAGGAGAGACCCAGTACTTC
>once|-|TRBJ1-2|TRBV19
CASKPTQTGYYGYTF
TGTGCCAGCAAACCGACCCAGACAGGCTACTATGGCTACACCTTC
>-|TRBD1|TRBJ1-2|TRBV18
CASSPTGQGNGYTF
TGTGCCAGCTCACCGACGGGACAGGGGAATGGCTACACCTTC
>-|-|TRBJ1-5|TRBV28
CASNRESNQPQHF
TGTGCCAGCAACAGGGAGAGCAATCAGCCCCAGCATTTT
>-|TRBD2|TRBJ2-1|TRBV7-6
CASSLGPSGSSYNEQFF
TGTGCCAGCAGCTTAGGTCCTAGCGGAAGCTCCTACAATGAGCAGTTCTTC
>-|TRBD1|TRBJ2-3|TRBV7-2
CASSLGAGTGDTQYF
TGTGCCAGCAGCTTAGGCGCGGGGACAGGAGATACGCAGTATTTT
>once|-|TRBJ2-6|TRBV7-2
CASSLGVSQSGANVLTF
TGTGCCAGCAGCTTAGGGGTCAGTCAATCTGGGGCCAACGTCCTGACTTTC
>-|-|TRBJ2-5|TRBV3-1/TRBV3-2
CASSPRGLAVEETQYF
TGTGCCAGCAGCCCGAGGGGGCTAGCGGTTGAAGAGACCCAGTACTTC
>-|-|TRBJ1-4|TRBV4-1
CASSQDRILGDGEKLFF
TGCGCCAGCAGCCAAGATCGAATCTTAGGGGATGGAGAAAAACTGTTTTTT
>-|TRBD1|TRBJ2-1|TRBV4-3
CASSQLETGGYNEQFF
TGCGCCAGCAGCCAATTAGAGACAGGGGGCTACAATGAGCAGTTCTTC
>-|-|TRBJ1-1|TRBV6-2/TRBV6-3
CASSYGGGGTEAFF
TGTGCCAGCAGTTACGGGGGTGGGGGCACTGAAGCTTTCTTT
>-|-|TRBJ1-5|TRBV7-2
CASSPPGPRSGPQHF
TGTGCCAGCAGCCCACCCGGGCCCCGCAGCGGGCCCCAGCATTTT
>-|-|TRBJ1-5|TRBV27
CASSRKTGLNQPQHF
TGTGCCAGCAGTCGAAAGACAGGACTCAATCAGCCCCAGCATTTT
>-|TRBD1|TRBJ2-2|TRBV11-2
CASSMDRGYTGELFF
TGTGCCAGCAGCATGGACAGGGGATACACCGGGGAGCTGTTTTTT
>-|TRBD1|TRBJ2-6|TRBV7-6
CASSLGQPGANVLTF
TGTGCCAGCAGCCTGGGACAGCCTGGGGCCAACGTCCTGACTTTC
>-|-|TRBJ1-1|TRBV4-2
CASSTLSGNTEAFF
TGTGCCAGCAGCACTCTGTCCGGGAACACTGAAGCTTTCTTT
>-|TRBD1|TRBJ2-4|TRBV5-1
CASSPLTGAKNIQYF
TGCGCCAGCAGCCCATTGACAGGGGCCAAAAACATTCAGTACTTC
>-|-|TRBJ1-1|TRBV6-5
CASSPGIEAFF
TGTGCCAGCAGCCCCGGCATTGAAGCTTTCTTT
>-|-|TRBJ2-5|TRBV2
CASSEEANRGARETQYF
TGTGCCAGCAGTGAAGAAGCGAATCGGGGGGCAAGAGAGACCCAGTACTTC
>-|TRBD1|TRBJ1-2|TRBV6-4
CASSAGDSANYGYTF
TGTGCCAGCAGTGCCGGGGACAGTGCTAACTATGGCTACACCTTC
>-|-|TRBJ1-3|TRBV4-1
CASSQIPVSGNTIYF
TGCGCCAGCAGCCAGATACCAGTGTCTGGAAACACCATATATTTT
>-|TRBD2|TRBJ2-1|TRBV9
CASSVGAGGYYNEQFF
TGTGCCAGCAGCGTCGGAGCGGGGGGGTACTACAATGAGCAGTTCTTC
>-|-|TRBJ1-1|TRBV28
CASSWLGQTDTEAFF
TGTGCCAGCAGTTGGCTCGGACAGACGGACACTGAAGCTTTCTTT
>-|TRBD2|TRBJ2-3|TRBV11-2
CASSVGLAGVGDTQYF
TGTGCCAGCAGCGTAGGACTAGCGGGGGTTGGGGATACGCAGTATTTT
>-|-|TRBJ2-7|TRBV7-2
CASSLDGSFSYEQYF
TGTGCCAGCAGCTTAGACGGCAGTTTCTCCTACGAGCAGTACTTC
>few|-|TRBJ1-5|TRBV21-1
CASSKGRQVNQPQHF
TGTGCCAGCAGCAAAGGGAGGCAGGTCAATCAGCCCCAGCATTTT
>-|-|TRBJ2-1|TRBV5-1
CASRIGTGGHEQFF
TGCGCCAGCAGGATCGGGACTGGGGGCCATGAGCAGTTCTTC
>-|-|TRBJ2-3|TRBV4-3
CASSQDQRPDTQYF
TGCGCCAGCAGCCAAGATCAGAGACCAGATACGCAGTATTTT
>-|-|TRBJ2-5|TRBV9
CASSSSLSVQTQYF
TGTGCCAGCAGTTCGTCCCTCTCGGTACAGACCCAGTACTTC
>-|TRBD1|TRBJ1-1|TRBV5-1
CASSLGDRDHGEAFF
TGCGCCAGCAGCTTGGGGGACAGGGACCATGGTGAAGCTTTCTTT
>once|TRBD1|TRBJ2-7|TRBV28
CASSREGAGAYEQYF
TGTGCCAGCAGTCGTGAGGGGGCAGGGGCCTACGAGCAGTACTTC
>-|-|TRBJ2-6|TRBV2
CASRRAGTPGANVLTF
TGTGCCAGCAGGCGGGCGGGGACACCTGGGGCCAACGTCCTGACTTTC